A few counts support the clone carrying this TCR beta chain. The CDR3 length is 12 residues. V lost 5 bases, J lost 2 bases, and 0 bases stayed unmatched. Germline values: CDR1 SGHRS, CDR2 YFSETQ. The whole isolated RNA underwent reverse transcription, so sequencing captured expressed TCRB transcripts. Some 3.6 million reads was the average for naive, central memory and regulatory T cell samples. Only in-frame clones appear in the TCRdb table, and some are missing; sequencing was by immunoSEQ multiplex PCR. Of about 900,000 clones in the sample, 15% to 20% were seen once. Sampling consisted of one heparinised blood draw per donor, averaging around 110 mL. The sample is drawn from a study of beta chain features in type 1 diabetes. Study-level information: Examination covered roughly 100,000,000 sorted cells spanning all samples.

The sample was naive CD4+ T cells from blood. This sequence joins TRBV5-1 and TRBJ2-7, with 8 nucleotides matching TRBD1. The TCR was taken from a woman aged 18-29 years in good health. The CDR3, as DNA: TGCGCCAGCAGGGGACAGGCCTACGAGCAGTACTTC. Encoded protein: CASRGQAYEQYF.